Following are 18 T cell receptor beta chains from one sample sequenced in a study of cytomegalovirus exposure and HLA in healthy donors. 13 Jbeta primers and 60 Vbeta primers were used for the PCR. This table comes from immunoSEQ multiplex PCR, and its TCRdb copy is limited to in-frame clones, with some not included. The sample includes 150,000 to 180,000 clones, around 81% seen only once; the top ten take approximately 5.6%. Sequencing was performed on PBMCs. These receptors came from a woman in her 40s in good health and CMV-seropositive.

The chain combines TRBV7-9 with TRBJ1-1; D is unclear. V lost 1 base and J lost 0, with 9 bases in between. CDR1 SEHNR and CDR2 FQNEAQ come from the germline V gene (reference sequence). CDR3 length: 15 amino acids. The CDR3: CASSLVGIMNTEAFF. The CDR3 nucleotides read TGTGCCAGCAGCTTAGTCGGGATCATGAACACTGAAGCTTTCTTT.

The V gene is TRBV9, the J gene TRBJ2-5; 8 nucleotides agree with TRBD2. V shed 4 bases, J shed 2 bases, and the junction held 10 bases outside the gene matches. The germline V gene has CDR1 SGDLS and CDR2 YYNGEE. The CDR3 runs to 16 residues. DNA for the CDR3: TGTGCCAGCAGCTTCCCCGACGGGAGGGGACAAGAGACCCAGTACTTC. This sequence encodes CASSFPDGRGQETQYF.

Turning to this clone: The sample has other DNA sequences that encode this CDR3 too. The chain couples TRBV5-1 to TRBJ2-7; D ambiguous. This CDR3 is built from 13 residues. CDR1 SGHRS and CDR2 YFSETQ come from the germline V gene. Deletions cut 1 base from V and 0 bases from J, with 5 bases between. The CDR3 DNA follows: TGCGCCAGCAGCTTGCAGGACTCCTACGAGCAGTACTTC. It encodes CASSLQDSYEQYF.

The chain recombines TRBV4-1 with TRBJ1-5; 9 nucleotides match TRBD1. Germline V gives CDR1 MGHRA, CDR2 YSYEKL. The trim removed 4 bases at V and 2 bases at J, leaving 0 bases unmatched. CDR3 length: 14 amino acids. CDR3 residues: CASSRTGGNQPQHF. CDR3 sequence (DNA): TGCGCCAGCAGCCGGACAGGGGGCAATCAGCCCCAGCATTTT.

The V call is TRBV5-4, the J call TRBJ2-7; 7 bases are a match to TRBD2. Germline V gene lookup returns CDR1 SGHNT and CDR2 YYREEE (reference sequence). Trimming took 4 bases from V and 7 from J; bases not matched to a gene: 14. The CDR3 has 15 amino acids. The CDR3 region is CASSTLGEGLREQYF. For the CDR3, the DNA is TGTGCCAGCAGCACCTTGGGGGAGGGCCTCCGGGAGCAGTACTTC.

This clone was detected only a few times. The J gene is TRBJ2-5, the V gene TRBV29-1; maybe TRBD1 (6 bases). The end of the DNA aligns better with TRBJ2-7, so the J call may be wrong. The germline V gene has CDR1 SQVTM and CDR2 ANQGSEA. The CDR3 spans 11 residues. The CDR3 here is CSASGDREQYF. For the CDR3, the DNA is TGCAGCGCCTCAGGGGATCGCGAGCAGTACTTC.

This clone came up a few times. The V and J genes are TRBV5-4 and TRBJ2-5, with D perhaps matching TRBD1 (5 bases). The CDR3 consists of 16 residues. With 6 bases removed from V and 2 bases from J, the gap between germline ends came to 20 bases. Germline CDR1 reads SGHNT; CDR2 reads YYREEE (reference sequence). The DNA of the CDR3 is TGTGCCAGCACGAAACTCCAAGGGGCTAGTCAAGAGACCCAGTACTTC. Its translation: CASTKLQGASQETQYF.

The gene calls are TRBV6-5 and TRBJ1-2; 9 positions agree with TRBD1. The germline V gene encodes CDR1 MNHEY and CDR2 SVGAGI. The CDR3 runs to 15 residues. Germline trimming cut 5 bases from V and 2 bases from J; bases unmatched to any gene: 6. The CDR3 region has the DNA TGTGCCAGCAGTCGACCCGGACAGGGGAACTATGGCTACACCTTC. Protein product: CASSRPGQGNYGYTF.

V gene TRBV19 combines with J gene TRBJ1-2; tentative D call: TRBD1 (6 bases). V dropped 3 bases and J dropped 7 bases, with 18 bases sitting between them. The germline V gene has CDR1 LNHDA and CDR2 SQIVND (reference sequence). The CDR3 runs 15 residues. CDR3 sequence reads: CASSIAGVRVTGYTF. Here the CDR3 DNA reads TGTGCCAGTAGTATCGCAGGGGTCCGCGTCACTGGCTACACCTTC. Based on the CDR3 plus reference TRBV19 and TRBJ1-2, the full variable domain is DGGITQSPKYLFRKEGQNVTLSCEQNLNHDAMYWYRQDPGQGLRLIYYSQIVNDFQKGDIAEGYSVSREKKESFPLTVTSAQKNPTAFYLCASSIAGVRVTGYTFGSGTRLTVV.

The gene calls are TRBV28 and TRBJ2-3; D may be TRBD2 (5 bases). The CDR3 totals 15 residues. Germline V CDR1 and CDR2: MDHEN, SYDVKM. V was clipped by 2 bases and J by 0 bases, with 9 bases between them. The CDR3 bases are TGTGCCAGCAGTTTAGGGAGACTAAGCACAGATACGCAGTATTTT. This codes for CASSLGRLSTDTQYF.

This chain connects TRBV6-6 to TRBJ1-5; maybe TRBD1 (5 bases). The V end was cut by 2 bases, the J end by 2 bases, with 7 bases between. Germline V gene lookup returns CDR1 MNHNY and CDR2 SVGAGI (reference sequence). This CDR3 has 14 amino acids. The CDR3 DNA reads as TGTGCCAGCAGTTACAAAGGGGGCAATCAGCCCCAGCATTTT. This gives the protein CASSYKGGNQPQHF.

This sequence joins TRBV30 and TRBJ2-5; 8 nucleotides align to TRBD2. The J call is doubtful: the DNA matches TRBJ2-7 better. The CDR3 covers 13 residues. Germline V CDR1 and CDR2: GTSNPN, SVGIG (reference sequence). This chain's CDR3 is CAWGRAGGYEQYF. The CDR3 region has the DNA TGTGCCTGGGGAAGGGCGGGAGGCTACGAGCAGTACTTC.

This sequence joins TRBV30 and TRBJ2-5, with 7 positions matching TRBD1. The germline V gene encodes CDR1 GTSNPN and CDR2 SVGIG (reference sequence). The CDR3 totals 13 residues. With V trimmed by 4 bases and J by 4 bases, 6 bases remained unmatched. In DNA form, the CDR3 reads TGTGCCTGGACAGGGGGTTGGAGAGAGACCCAGTACTTC. Amino acids: CAWTGGWRETQYF. The variable domain in full, with the rest retrieved from reference TRBV30 and TRBJ2-5, is SQTIHQWPATLVQPVGSPLSLECTVEGTSNPNLYWYRQAAGRGLQLLFYSVGIGQISSEVPQNLSASRPQDRQFILSSKKLLLSDSGFYLCAWTGGWRETQYFGPGTRLLVL.

This sequence joins TRBV28 and TRBJ2-1; the D is unclear. From germline, CDR1 is MDHEN and CDR2 SYDVKM. Trimming left V 4 bases short and J 1 base short, with 11 bases between. The CDR3 extends over 15 amino acids. In DNA, the CDR3 is TGTGCCAGCAGTTCCCTTAGTAATTCCTACAATGAGCAGTTCTTC. This gives the protein CASSSLSNSYNEQFF.

The J gene is TRBJ1-1, the V gene TRBV4-2; 8 nucleotides align to TRBD1. Germline V gene lookup returns CDR1 LGHNA and CDR2 YNFKEQ. There are 14 residues in the CDR3. V lost 4 bases to trimming and J lost 0 bases; unmatched junction nucleotides: 1. CDR3: CASSRDRLNTEAFF. The CDR3 coding sequence is TGTGCCAGCAGCCGGGACAGGCTGAACACTGAAGCTTTCTTT.

This chain links TRBV10-2 with TRBJ2-7, with D possibly TRBD1 on 6 matching bases. This CDR3 is built from 13 residues. V lost 7 bases to trimming and J lost 6 bases, with 16 bases between them. Germline lookup yields CDR1 WSHSY and CDR2 SAAADI. CDR3: CASMQGIASEQYF. The CDR3 bases are TGCGCCAGCATGCAGGGGATAGCCAGCGAGCAGTACTTC.

The rearrangement links TRBV27 to TRBJ2-7, with 10 bases fitting TRBD2. Germline loops: CDR1 MNHEY, CDR2 SMNVEV (reference sequence). Unmatched junction bases numbered 14, after V lost 6 bases and J lost 9 bases. This CDR3 is 15 amino acids long. DNA of the CDR3: TGTGCCAGCAGGCCGAGAGGGACTAGCGTTCAGGGGCAGTACTTC. Its translation is CASRPRGTSVQGQYF.

The V and J genes are TRBV2 and TRBJ1-1, with TRBD1 matching over 7 bases. V gave up 3 bases and J gave up 5 bases; unmatched junction bases: 6. The germline gives CDR1 SNHLY, CDR2 FYNNEI. The CDR3 consists of 14 residues. The CDR3 DNA reads TGTGCCAGCAGTGACAGGGGGTTGGGGACTGAAGCTTTCTTT. This gives the protein CASSDRGLGTEAFF. Supplemented by reference TRBV2 and TRBJ1-1, the full variable domain reads EPEVTQTPSHQVTQMGQEVILRCVPISNHLYFYWYRQILGQKVEFLVSFYNNEISEKSEIFDDQFSVERPDGSNFTLKIRSTKLEDSAMYFCASSDRGLGTEAFFGQGTRLTVV.